This is a list of T cell receptor beta chains from one sample in a study of shared clonotypes between healthy human individuals. Sequenced by immunoSEQ multiplex PCR; TCRdb stores in-frame clones only, minus some. The sample consists of about 2.2 million clones, around 93% of them appearing once. Sequenced material: naive CD8+ T cells from PBMCs. The receptors were sampled from a man aged 18 to 29 in good health. Some clones in this sample may be carry-over from other donors' samples. The CDR3 runs from the conserved cysteine through the conserved F or W.

CDR3: CASSRIHASTDTQYF
J: TRBJ2-3
V: TRBV11-2

CDR3: CASSPAFGNEQFF
J: TRBJ2-1
V: TRBV27

CDR3: CASSLAGTTSYEQYF
J: TRBJ2-7
V: TRBV27

CDR3: CASSDYSYNEQFF
J: TRBJ2-1
V: TRBV6-1

CDR3: CAIVLSTGELFF
J: TRBJ2-2
V: TRBV6-6

CDR3: CASSEGTVARSPYEQYF
J: TRBJ2-7
V: TRBV2

CDR3: CAISPITPQGLGEKLFF
J: TRBJ1-4
V: TRBV10-3

CDR3: CASGGGAGNTEAFF
J: TRBJ1-1
V: TRBV11-2

CDR3: CASSQNRDLRYEQYF
J: TRBJ2-7
V: TRBV4-3

CDR3: CASSGRGGLAGGVGETQYF
J: TRBJ2-5
V: TRBV11-2

CDR3: CASSQVRGETGELFF
J: TRBJ2-2
V: TRBV4-1

CDR3: CASSFLDSGEQYF
J: TRBJ2-7
V: TRBV27

CDR3: CASRPRLGDEQYF
J: TRBJ2-7
V: TRBV5-5

CDR3: CASSVGDGLRTYEQYF
J: TRBJ2-7
V: TRBV9

CDR3: CASSLSIRASGYTF
J: TRBJ1-2
V: TRBV27

CDR3: CASSLGSTEAFF
J: TRBJ1-1
V: TRBV7-9

CDR3: CASSPLKTTGLLGNSNQPQHF
J: TRBJ1-5
V: TRBV7-4

CDR3: CASSPPGISTDTQYF
J: TRBJ2-3
V: TRBV7-9

CDR3: CSVLGDRATGELFF
J: TRBJ2-2
V: TRBV29-1

CDR3: CASSLTLTTSYNEQFF
J: TRBJ2-1
V: TRBV18

CDR3: CASSIGDIEQFF
J: TRBJ2-1
V: TRBV19

CDR3: CSVDSGHNEQFF
J: TRBJ2-1
V: TRBV29-1

CDR3: CASSFLNTAAEAFF
J: TRBJ1-1
V: TRBV7-2

CDR3: CASSEGGPGLADTQYF
J: TRBJ2-3
V: TRBV9

CDR3: CASSHGTSPAYDEQFF
J: TRBJ2-1
V: TRBV4-1

CDR3: CASSEGQGGNQPQHF
J: TRBJ1-5
V: TRBV6-1

CDR3: CASSVVGPPGTGAGQYF
J: TRBJ2-7
V: TRBV2

CDR3: CASSERVSKNTEAFF
J: TRBJ1-1
V: TRBV2

CDR3: CASSSTGGISTDTQYF
J: TRBJ2-3
V: TRBV5-1

CDR3: CAISDVADIATDTQYF
J: TRBJ2-3
V: TRBV10-3

CDR3: CASSSTWGTGDQYF
J: TRBJ2-7
V: TRBV5-1

CDR3: CASTDSTGWDTIYF
J: TRBJ1-3
V: TRBV9